This T cell receptor (beta chain) is from a study of cytomegalovirus exposure and HLA in healthy donors. General study points: Trimming of TCR beta V- and J-genes showed a link, identified in a later analysis, to a missense DCLRE1C variant. Further analysis was carried out later, and it showed several of the most significant clusters appearing linked to common viral pathogens.

Deletions cut 0 bases from V and 0 bases from J, with 6 bases between. There are 15 residues in the CDR3. The germline V gene has CDR1 MNHNS and CDR2 SASEGT. With 60 Vbeta and 13 Jbeta primers, the PCR was carried out. Sequenced by immunoSEQ multiplex PCR; TCRdb stores in-frame clones only, minus some. Its clone listing holds 60,000 to 80,000 clones. About this clone itself: Its target is unknown.

This TCR came from a boy aged 10-17 years in good health and CMV-seronegative. The sample comprised PBMCs. This rearrangement joins TRBV6-1 to TRBJ1-3; no reliable D call. CDR3 nucleotides: TGTGCCAGCAGTGAAGCGAAGAGCTCTGGAAACACCATATATTTT. It is translated as CASSEAKSSGNTIYF.